There are a few counts of the clone carrying this T cell receptor (beta chain). Its antigen is still unknown. These data originate in a study of cytomegalovirus exposure and HLA in healthy donors. Regarding the study as a whole: Cytomegalovirus-associated status was assigned to 164 TCR beta chains. Several V segments, TRBV6-2 and TRBV6-3 among them, could not be told apart and were dropped.

The germline V gene encodes CDR1 LGHNT and CDR2 FRNRAP. Trimming shortened V by 0 bases and J by 7 bases, and 13 bases separated the two germline ends. The CDR3 runs 15 residues. 60 Vbeta and 13 Jbeta primers were used in PCR. The assay was immunoSEQ multiplex PCR, and TCRdb's table has in-frame clones only and misses some. The sample includes 200,000 to 250,000 clones, roughly 83% of them seen just once. Sequences were obtained from PBMCs. The chain combines TRBV12-5 with TRBJ2-1; weak D call: TRBD1 (5 bases). The TCR originated in a boy aged 2-9 years in good health and CMV-seronegative. In DNA, the CDR3 is TGTGCTAGTGGTTTGGTACTGGCAGGGAAGAATGAGCAGTTCTTC. Protein product: CASGLVLAGKNEQFF. Based on the CDR3 plus reference TRBV12-5 and TRBJ2-1, the full variable domain is DARVTQTPRHKVTEMGQEVTMRCQPILGHNTVFWYRQTMMQGLELLAYFRNRAPLDDSGMPKDRFSAEMPDATLATLKIQPSEPRDSAVYFCASGLVLAGKNEQFFGPGTRLTVL.